This T cell receptor (beta chain) was captured by sequencing in a study of regulatory T cells in long-lasting Graves disease. TCR beta libraries were built with iRepertoire HTBI primers and Arm-PCR of CDR3 regions. A single record per CDR3 protein comes from TCRdb applying MiXCR to the multiplex PCR reads. The sample has about 620,000 distinct CDR3 sequences, under 20% seen once. Time point described: newly diagnosed GD, antithyroid drugs for less than 3 months. Scientists built the TCR library using RNA that was extracted from PBMCs. The CDR3 contains 14 residues. The germline CDR1 and CDR2 sequences are MDHEN and SYDVKM. V was cut by 4 bases and J by 2 bases, with 11 bases left in between. This sample was also put to use in a study of T cells in Graves' hyperthyroidism and ophthalmopathy.

The gene calls are TRBV28 and TRBJ2-5; D unresolved. The sequence derives from a woman in her thirties with Graves disease. Sequences were derived from peripheral blood mononuclear cells (PBMCs), sampled at new diagnosis, from a patient treated with antithyroid drugs. In DNA form, the CDR3 reads TGTGCCAGCAGTTGGCACCATTCTCAAGAGACCCAGTACTTC. As protein: CASSWHHSQETQYF.